This T cell receptor beta chain was recorded in a study of vaccination and CD4 T cells after COVID-19. To note about this clonotype: Its antigen is unidentified.

With the Oncomine TCR Beta short-read assay, DNA from cultured CD4+ T cells was sequenced. TCRdb used MiXCR to reprocess the PCR reads, holding one entry per CDR3 protein. The table records 7,500 to 10,000 distinct CDR3 sequences, around two thirds of them present only once. Germline CDR1 and CDR2: SGHAT and FQNNGV. The length of the CDR3 is 15 residues. Trimming removed 5 bases from V and 9 bases from J, with 23 bases in between. The sample's treatment: roughly ten-day PBMC culture with coronavirus spike peptide pools or control peptides (ViraFEST assay). Via ViraFEST, peptide pools expanded antigen-specific T cells before TCR sequencing.

The J gene is TRBJ2-7, the V gene TRBV11-2; D is tentatively TRBD1 or TRBD2 (7 bases each). The sequenced sample was CD4+ T cells from blood, cultured in vitro. This clonotype was sampled from a human donor who had recovered from COVID-19. The CDR3 spells CASSPRGGEGSWQYF. CDR3 coding DNA: TGTGCCAGCAGCCCCAGGGGGGGAGAGGGTTCTTGGCAGTACTTC.